Shown below are 29 T cell receptor beta chains from a single sample sequenced in a study of blood T cell repertoires in COVID-19 (TCRdb year 2020). Libraries came from the immunoSEQ multiplex PCR assay. TCRdb took over this immuneACCESS table, retaining in-frame rearrangements with V and J assigned. Such tables are incomplete; in checked studies, under half of the missing clones stem from an unresolved V gene, and the remainder is unexplained. Counted in this sample were fewer than 500,000 clones; over 85% of them appeared once. The biggest ten clones account for about 0.91% of the sample. Sequenced input: peripheral blood. These receptors all stem from a man between 18 and 29 years old with COVID-19, enrolled during active disease.

This chain links TRBV30 with TRBJ1-1; D unresolved. The V and J ends lost 3 bases and 6 bases respectively, with 20 bases between them. Germline CDR1 and CDR2: GTSNPN and SVGIG (reference sequence). This CDR3 contains 15 residues. The CDR3 loop reads CAWRGRRELGPEAFF. CDR3 nucleotides: TGTGCCTGGAGAGGGAGAAGGGAGTTGGGCCCTGAAGCTTTCTTT.

Notes on this clone: Other DNA sequences in this specimen translate into the identical CDR3. V gene TRBV19 combines with J gene TRBJ1-5; the D gene is possibly TRBD1 (5 bases). This CDR3 has 16 residues. Germline V CDR1 and CDR2: LNHDA, SQIVND (reference sequence). The ends were cut back, 3 bases at V and 1 base at J, with 13 bases in the middle. The CDR3 region has the DNA TGTGCCAGTAGTATTGGGTCTCGGGGGAGCAATCAGCCCCAGCATTTT. This codes for CASSIGSRGSNQPQHF. Full variable domain (remainder filled in from reference TRBV19 and TRBJ1-5): DGGITQSPKYLFRKEGQNVTLSCEQNLNHDAMYWYRQDPGQGLRLIYYSQIVNDFQKGDIAEGYSVSREKKESFPLTVTSAQKNPTAFYLCASSIGSRGSNQPQHFGDGTRLSIL.

The chain carries TRBV2 and TRBJ2-5, with 9 bases matching TRBD1. CDR1 is SNHLY, CDR2 FYNNEI, per germline. The CDR3 length is 18 residues. After removal of 1 base from V and 2 bases from J, the junction contained 11 bases not matched to a gene. For the CDR3, the DNA is TGTGCCAGCAGTGAAGTGCCAGTCGGGACAGGGTCTCAAGAGACCCAGTACTTC. Protein sequence: CASSEVPVGTGSQETQYF.

The sample holds one count of this clone. This sequence joins TRBV19 and TRBJ2-7; perhaps TRBD2 as D (6 bases). CDR1 LNHDA and CDR2 SQIVND come from the germline V gene (reference sequence). There are 14 residues in the CDR3. Trimming took 10 bases from V and 0 from J, leaving 16 bases between them. CDR3 amino acids: CATSVGLRSYEQYF. CDR3 coding DNA: TGTGCCACTTCGGTGGGACTCCGCTCCTACGAGCAGTACTTC.

The chain recombines TRBV25-1 with TRBJ2-3, with D possibly matching TRBD1 (6 bases). This CDR3 is 14 amino acids long. CDR1 is MGHDK, CDR2 SYGVNS, per germline. V gave up 5 bases and J gave up 4 bases, with 13 bases separating them. The CDR3 spells CASSSTGQPDTQYF. The CDR3 DNA reads TGTGCCAGCAGTAGCACAGGGCAGCCAGATACGCAGTATTTT.

The rearrangement joins TRBV30 to TRBJ2-4, with D tentatively TRBD2 (5 bases). CDR3 length equals 15 residues. V lost 5 bases and J lost 0, with 14 bases in between. Germline V gene sequence: CDR1 GTSNPN, CDR2 SVGIG (reference sequence). The CDR3 loop is CAWGPAGLAKNIQYF. CDR3 bases: TGTGCCTGGGGCCCGGCCGGACTAGCCAAAAACATTCAGTACTTC.

This chain connects TRBV6-5 to TRBJ2-7; 7 bases are a match to TRBD1. The CDR3 is 16 amino acids. CDR1 and CDR2 from the germline V gene are MNHEY and SVGAGI. The J segment lost 6 bases and the V segment lost 2 bases, leaving 13 bases of the junction unmatched. This CDR3 reads CASSYRDRVLRCEQYF. CDR3 in DNA: TGTGCCAGCAGTTACCGCGACAGGGTATTAAGATGCGAGCAGTACTTC.

The V and J genes are TRBV6-1 and TRBJ1-2, with unresolved D. Germline CDR1 MNHNS, CDR2 SASEGT. The V end lost 3 bases, the J end lost 6 bases, and 5 bases lay between the germline ends. The CDR3 is 11 residues long. The CDR3 DNA is TGTGCCAGCAGTGACCCCGATGGCTACACCTTC. Its translation is CASSDPDGYTF.

This chain uses TRBV2 with TRBJ2-1, with 11 bases that match TRBD2. Germline loops: CDR1 SNHLY, CDR2 FYNNEI. The trim removed 8 bases at V and 6 bases at J, leaving 6 bases unmatched. The CDR3 runs to 14 residues. CDR3 nucleotides: TGTGCCAGCTCGGGACTAGCGGCTGCCAATGAGCAGTTCTTC. Protein sequence: CASSGLAAANEQFF.

J is TRBJ2-1 and V is TRBV11-2, with 12 nucleotides matching TRBD2. The trim removed 8 bases at V and 7 bases at J, leaving 6 bases unmatched. The CDR3 contains 14 residues. The germline gives CDR1 SGHAT, CDR2 FQNNGV. The CDR3 DNA reads TGTGCCAGCCAGCTAGCGGGGGGGCGGAATGAGCAGTTCTTC. It yields the protein CASQLAGGRNEQFF.

This clone was observed once. CDR3 bases: TGTGCCAGCAGCCCGGACTACCTGTACAATGAGCAGTTCTTC. Translated: CASSPDYLYNEQFF. The chain has TRBV3-1 (or the pseudogene TRBV3-2) and TRBJ2-1; TRBD2 is a possible D gene (6 bases). The CDR3 covers 14 residues. Looked up from germline, CDR1 is LGHDT and CDR2 is YNNKEL (reference sequence). V lost 4 bases, J lost 4 bases, and 11 bases lay in between.

The rearrangement uses TRBV2 and TRBJ2-1; maybe TRBD2 (5 bases). The CDR3 is 13 amino acids. CDR1 SNHLY and CDR2 FYNNEI come from the germline V gene. Between the trimmed V and J ends, which lost 3 bases and 9 bases, there was a span of 12 bases. The CDR3 DNA sequence: TGTGCCAGCAGTGAGGCGGACCGGGGTGAGCAGTTCTTC. Amino acids: CASSEADRGEQFF.

The rearrangement links TRBV9 to TRBJ1-2; 8 positions agree with TRBD1. Per germline, CDR1 SGDLS and CDR2 YYNGEE. V trimming: 7 bases; J trimming: 1 base; junction bases outside the gene matches: 6. The CDR3 runs to 14 residues. The CDR3 loop is CASPRGHINYGYTF. In nucleotides, the CDR3 is TGTGCCAGCCCCAGGGGGCATATTAACTATGGCTACACCTTC.

The gene calls are TRBV6-6 and TRBJ2-7, with TRBD1 identical over 8 bases. V shed 0 bases, J shed 2 bases, and the junction held 3 bases outside the gene matches. This CDR3 is built from 15 residues. Germline V lookup: CDR1 MNHNY, CDR2 SVGAGI (reference sequence). The CDR3, as DNA: TGTGCCAGCAGTTACTCCGGACAGGGACCCTACGAGCAGTACTTC. It encodes CASSYSGQGPYEQYF.

The genes are TRBV6-4 and TRBJ2-3, with D possibly matching TRBD2 (7 bases). The germline gives CDR1 MRHNA, CDR2 SNTAGT. This CDR3 has 17 amino acids. Trimming removed 0 bases from V and 3 bases from J, with 16 bases in between. The CDR3 DNA follows: TGTGCCAGCAGTGACTCGGAGGGGGGGCCCGGGACAGATACGCAGTATTTT. It specifies CASSDSEGGPGTDTQYF.

Remarks on this clone: Other DNA sequences of this sample code for an identical CDR3. The chain has TRBV19 and TRBJ1-2; D remains ambiguous. The V gene's germline CDR1 is LNHDA and CDR2 SQIVND (reference sequence). The CDR3 extends over 14 amino acids. V was clipped by 6 bases and J by 0 bases, with 11 bases between them. CDR3 amino acids: CASSQLATNYGYTF. The CDR3 DNA is TGTGCCAGTAGCCAATTGGCAACTAACTATGGCTACACCTTC.

The CDR3 sequence is CASSFGQNQETQYF. The DNA of the CDR3 is TGTGCCAGCAGCTTCGGACAGAACCAAGAGACCCAGTACTTC. This rearrangement joins TRBV7-2 to TRBJ2-5; possible D gene TRBD1, 6 bases. The CDR3 runs to 14 residues. The germline V gene encodes CDR1 SGHTA and CDR2 FQGNSA. The ends were cut back, 3 bases at V and 0 bases at J, with 8 bases in the middle. The whole variable domain, remainder taken from reference TRBV7-2 and TRBJ2-5, is GAGVSQSPSNKVTEKGKDVELRCDPISGHTALYWYRQSLGQGLEFLIYFQGNSAPDKSGLPSDRFSAERTGGSVSTLTIQRTQQEDSAVYLCASSFGQNQETQYFGPGTRLLVL.

V and J are TRBV19 and TRBJ2-5; TRBD2 agrees at 7 bases. Germline CDR1 LNHDA, CDR2 SQIVND (reference sequence). Germline trimming cut 3 bases from V and 5 bases from J; bases unmatched to any gene: 9. There are 15 residues in the CDR3. Here the CDR3 DNA reads TGTGCCAGTAGTATTCCCGGACTAGTGGGCGAGACCCAGTACTTC. Amino acid sequence: CASSIPGLVGETQYF.

The chain recombines TRBV2 with TRBJ2-7; TRBD2 matches at 9 bases. CDR3 length: 17 residues. In germline, CDR1 is SNHLY, CDR2 FYNNEI. Trimming removed 2 bases from V and 3 bases from J; junction bases left unmatched: 11. CDR3 sequence reads: CASSENLAGKGFYEQYF. CDR3 DNA sequence: TGTGCCAGCAGTGAAAATCTAGCGGGGAAAGGATTCTACGAGCAGTACTTC.

This clone was seen ten or more times. The chain couples TRBV10-2 to TRBJ2-7; TRBD2 might be the D (6 bases). Germline CDR1 WSHSY, CDR2 SAAADI. The V gene lost 8 bases and the J gene lost 0 bases, with 11 bases spanning the gap. The CDR3 runs 13 residues. CDR3 loop: CASGGVLSYEQYF. In DNA, the CDR3 is TGCGCCAGCGGCGGGGTACTCTCCTACGAGCAGTACTTC.

J is TRBJ2-4 and V is TRBV5-4; D is possibly TRBD2 (5 bases). The CDR3 runs to 14 residues. CDR1 and CDR2 from the germline V gene are SGHNT and YYREEE (reference sequence). Deletions cut 1 base from V and 4 bases from J, with 9 bases between. CDR3: CASSLSWEKNIQYF. As DNA, the CDR3 is TGTGCCAGCAGCTTGAGTTGGGAGAAAAACATTCAGTACTTC.

The rearrangement links TRBV7-9 to TRBJ2-7; D gene unclear. V lost 2 bases to trimming and J lost 0 bases, with 5 bases between them. The CDR3 sequence is 13 residues long. Per the germline V gene, CDR1 is SEHNR and CDR2 is FQNEAQ (reference sequence). The CDR3 sequence is CASSLMASYEQYF. The CDR3 DNA reads as TGTGCCAGCAGCTTAATGGCCTCCTACGAGCAGTACTTC.

This chain uses TRBV5-4 with TRBJ2-7; D is undetermined. CDR1 is SGHNT, CDR2 YYREEE, per germline (reference sequence). V lost 10 bases and J lost 4, with 15 bases in between. The CDR3 runs 12 residues. CDR3 coding DNA: TGTGCCTACCGTAGTGAACGTTACGAGCAGTACTTC. Amino acids: CAYRSERYEQYF.

The chain combines TRBV27 with TRBJ2-7; 9 nucleotides match TRBD2. The V gene's germline CDR1 is MNHEY and CDR2 SMNVEV (reference sequence). J was trimmed by 5 bases and V by 0 bases; bases with no gene match: 5. This CDR3 has 15 amino acids. In DNA, the CDR3 is TGTGCCAGCAGTTTATCGGCGGGAGGGATCAACGAGCAGTACTTC. Its protein is CASSLSAGGINEQYF.

The chain joins TRBV19 to TRBJ1-1, with TRBD1 identical over 9 bases. The CDR3 sequence is 16 residues long. Germline CDR1 LNHDA, CDR2 SQIVND (reference sequence). Unmatched junction bases numbered 9, after V lost 2 bases and J lost 5 bases. This CDR3 reads CASSITGGLLGTEAFF. In DNA form, the CDR3 reads TGTGCCAGTAGTATAACAGGGGGCTTATTAGGAACTGAAGCTTTCTTT.

The chain links TRBV24-1 to TRBJ2-5; 14 positions agree with TRBD2. The CDR3 contains 19 residues. Per the germline V gene, CDR1 is KGHDR and CDR2 is SFDVKD. Trimming at V came to 0 bases and at J to 1 base, leaving 6 bases not matched to a gene. CDR3 nucleotide sequence: TGTGCCACCAGTGATTTGCAAGGGACTAGCGGGAGCGCCCAAGAGACCCAGTACTTC. Its protein is CATSDLQGTSGSAQETQYF.

In its sample, this clone was seen once. This chain connects TRBV7-9 to TRBJ2-3; a weak D match, TRBD2 (6 bases). This CDR3 is 11 amino acids long. Trimming took off 5 bases at V and 8 bases at J, with 8 bases between the two ends. Looked up from germline, CDR1 is SEHNR and CDR2 is FQNEAQ (reference sequence). CDR3 in DNA: TGTGCCAGCAGCCTCGGGGGTACGCAGTATTTT. Encoded protein: CASSLGGTQYF.

Note on this clone: Distinct nucleotide sequences in the sample also encode this CDR3. As DNA, the CDR3 is TGTGCCAGTAGTCCCGGACAGGGGGACTATGGCTACACCTTC. Its translation: CASSPGQGDYGYTF. This chain connects TRBV19 to TRBJ1-2, with TRBD1 identical over 10 bases. Germline values: CDR1 LNHDA, CDR2 SQIVND (reference sequence). There are 14 residues in the CDR3. V dropped 5 bases and J dropped 3; count of bases not matched to a gene: 3.

The chain recombines TRBV19 with TRBJ2-2; D is perhaps TRBD1 (6 bases). With 4 bases removed from V and 6 bases from J, the gap between germline ends came to 9 bases. CDR3 size: 13 residues. Germline V gene data show CDR1 as LNHDA and CDR2 as SQIVND (reference sequence). CDR3: CASSNRVAGELFF. CDR3 DNA sequence: TGTGCCAGTAGTAACAGGGTGGCCGGGGAGCTGTTTTTT.